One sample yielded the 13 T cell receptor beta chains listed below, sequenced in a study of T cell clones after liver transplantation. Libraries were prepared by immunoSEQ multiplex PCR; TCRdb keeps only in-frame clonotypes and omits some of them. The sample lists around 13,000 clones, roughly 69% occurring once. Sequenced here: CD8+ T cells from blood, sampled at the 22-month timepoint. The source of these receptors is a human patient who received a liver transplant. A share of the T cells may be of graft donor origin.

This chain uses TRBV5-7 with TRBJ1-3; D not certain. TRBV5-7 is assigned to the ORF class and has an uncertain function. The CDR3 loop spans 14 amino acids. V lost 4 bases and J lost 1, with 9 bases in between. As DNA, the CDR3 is TGTGCCAGCAGCCCCACGGAGTCTGGAAACACCATATATTTT. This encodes CASSPTESGNTIYF.

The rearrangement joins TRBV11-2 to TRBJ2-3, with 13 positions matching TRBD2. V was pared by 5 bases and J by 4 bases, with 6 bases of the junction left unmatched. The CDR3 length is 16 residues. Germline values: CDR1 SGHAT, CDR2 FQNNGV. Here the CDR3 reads CASSPGLAGVSDTQYF. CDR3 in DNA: TGTGCCAGCAGCCCTGGACTAGCGGGAGTATCAGATACGCAGTATTTT.

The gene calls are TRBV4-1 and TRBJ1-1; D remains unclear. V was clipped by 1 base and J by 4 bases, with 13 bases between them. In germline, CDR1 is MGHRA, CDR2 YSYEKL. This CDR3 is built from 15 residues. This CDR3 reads CASSQVPSGGTEAFF. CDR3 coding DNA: TGCGCCAGCAGCCAAGTGCCCTCGGGAGGCACTGAAGCTTTCTTT.

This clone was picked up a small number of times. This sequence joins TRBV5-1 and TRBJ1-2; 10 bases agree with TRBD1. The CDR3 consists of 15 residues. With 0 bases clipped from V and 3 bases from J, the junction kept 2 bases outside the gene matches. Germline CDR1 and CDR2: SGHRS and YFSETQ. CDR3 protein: CASSLEGTGDYGYTF. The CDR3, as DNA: TGCGCCAGCAGCTTGGAAGGGACAGGGGACTATGGCTACACCTTC.

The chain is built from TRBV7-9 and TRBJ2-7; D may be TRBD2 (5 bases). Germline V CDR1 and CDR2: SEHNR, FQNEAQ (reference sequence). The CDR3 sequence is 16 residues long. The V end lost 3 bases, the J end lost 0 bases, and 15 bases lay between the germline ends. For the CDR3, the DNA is TGTGCCAGCAGCTTTGGATCTATGAGCGGCTCCTACGAGCAGTACTTC. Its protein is CASSFGSMSGSYEQYF.

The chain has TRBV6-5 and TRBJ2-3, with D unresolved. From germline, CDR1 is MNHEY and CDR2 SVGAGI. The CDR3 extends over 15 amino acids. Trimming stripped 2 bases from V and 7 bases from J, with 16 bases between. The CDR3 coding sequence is TGTGCCAGCAGTTACGACGGTGCAGGTCAGAATACGCAGTATTTT. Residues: CASSYDGAGQNTQYF.

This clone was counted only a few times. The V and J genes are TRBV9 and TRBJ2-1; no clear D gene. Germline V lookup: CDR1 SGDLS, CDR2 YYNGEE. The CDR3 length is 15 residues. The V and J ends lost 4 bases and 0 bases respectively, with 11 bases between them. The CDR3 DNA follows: TGTGCCAGCAGCCTGGTGGCTACCTCCTACAATGAGCAGTTCTTC. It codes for CASSLVATSYNEQFF. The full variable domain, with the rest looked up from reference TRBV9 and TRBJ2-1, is DSGVTQTPKHLITATGQRVTLRCSPRSGDLSVYWYQQSLDQGLQFLIQYYNGEERAKGNILERFSAQQFPDLHSELNLSSLELGDSALYFCASSLVATSYNEQFFGPGTRLTVL.

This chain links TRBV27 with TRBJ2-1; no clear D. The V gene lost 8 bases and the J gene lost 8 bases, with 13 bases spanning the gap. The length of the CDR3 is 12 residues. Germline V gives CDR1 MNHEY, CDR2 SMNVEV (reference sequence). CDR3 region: CASGQPSYEQFF. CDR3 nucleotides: TGTGCCAGCGGGCAACCATCATATGAGCAGTTCTTC.

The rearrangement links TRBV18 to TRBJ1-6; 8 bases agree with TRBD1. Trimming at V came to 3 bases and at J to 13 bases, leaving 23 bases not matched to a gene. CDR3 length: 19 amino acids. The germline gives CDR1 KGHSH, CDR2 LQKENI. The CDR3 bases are TGTGCCAGCTCACCGAAGAGATTCGGACAGGGCCCTAGACTAATTCCCCTCCACTTT. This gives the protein CASSPKRFGQGPRLIPLHF.

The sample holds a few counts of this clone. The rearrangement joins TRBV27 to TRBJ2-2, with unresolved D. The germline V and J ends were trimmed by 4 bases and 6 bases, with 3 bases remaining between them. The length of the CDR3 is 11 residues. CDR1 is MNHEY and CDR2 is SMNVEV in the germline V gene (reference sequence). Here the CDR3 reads CASSYPGELFF. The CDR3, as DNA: TGTGCCAGCAGTTACCCCGGGGAGCTGTTTTTT.

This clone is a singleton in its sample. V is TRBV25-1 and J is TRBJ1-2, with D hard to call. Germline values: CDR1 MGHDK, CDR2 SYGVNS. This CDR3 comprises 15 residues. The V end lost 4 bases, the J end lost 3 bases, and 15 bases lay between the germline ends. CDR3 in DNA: TGTGCCAGCAGTGGTGTGAAGAGAGACCACTATGGCTACACCTTC. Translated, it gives CASSGVKRDHYGYTF.

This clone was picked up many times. The CDR3 here is CASSDRSDRPYEQYF. In DNA form, the CDR3 reads TGCGCCAGCAGTGACCGTTCAGACAGGCCCTACGAGCAGTACTTC. The chain is built from TRBV10-2 and TRBJ2-7; TRBD1 might be the D (6 bases). CDR3 length equals 15 residues. The germline V and J ends were trimmed by 3 bases and 2 bases, with 14 bases remaining between them. The germline V gene encodes CDR1 WSHSY and CDR2 SAAADI.

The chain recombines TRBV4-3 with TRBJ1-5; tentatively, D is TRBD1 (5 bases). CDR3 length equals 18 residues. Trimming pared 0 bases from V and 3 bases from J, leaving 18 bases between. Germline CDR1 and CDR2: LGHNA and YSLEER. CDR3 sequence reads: CASSQDWSTGHTNQPQHF. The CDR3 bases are TGCGCCAGCAGCCAAGATTGGAGCACAGGCCATACCAATCAGCCCCAGCATTTT.